The clone carrying this TCR beta chain was seen many times. The antigen is not known. PCR was performed a second time for about 7 to 12 cycles using a sample-barcoded 5' primer and a J-beta primer mix. TCRdb re-called the 5' RACE reads through MiXCR, storing one row per CDR3 protein. The data contain 650,000 to 700,000 distinct CDR3 sequences, about 34% of them seen just once; the ten biggest clones take up approximately 15%. This record belongs to a study of blood T cells in healthy people across ages. Looked up from germline, CDR1 is MNHEY and CDR2 is SVGEGT. Trimming took 0 bases from V and 4 from J; bases not matched to a gene: 9. The CDR3 spans 17 residues. Study findings and constraints: Diversity estimated from one million T cells was considered an underestimate.

The receptor's source is a woman of 80 years or more in good health. The sequenced material came from blood. This chain uses TRBV6-2 or TRBV6-3 with TRBJ2-1; 7 positions agree with TRBD2. The CDR3 coding sequence is TGTGCCAGCAGTTACTCGACAGCCGCGGGGGAATACAATGAGCAGTTCTTC. Its protein product is CASSYSTAAGEYNEQFF.